The rows below give T cell receptor beta chains drawn from one sample of a study of T cell clonotyping in hematopoietic cell transplantation. Profiling relied on immunoSEQ multiplex PCR, and the TCRdb table lists in-frame clones only, not all of them. The sample records 75,000 to 95,000 clones, 96% being singletons. Source: peripheral blood mononuclear cells, taken before stem cell transplant. The origin of the receptors is a woman aged 45-59 years with acute myeloid leukemia. Some clones in this sample may be carry-over from other donors' samples. Both conserved end residues are part of each CDR3. A D gene is named only where the DNA matches it firmly. For some rows the clone size is stated as once, few or many, or as a class when expanded; others skip it.

TRBJ2-2	.	.	TRBV6-4	CASSSNTGELFF	TGTGCCAGCAGTTCCAACACCGGGGAGCTGTTTTTT
TRBJ2-5	.	.	TRBV6-5	CASSYDSLGGTQYF	TGTGCCAGCAGTTACGACAGCCTAGGGGGGACCCAGTACTTC
TRBJ1-2	.	.	TRBV2	CASSEYGNYGYTF	TGTGCCAGCAGTGAATACGGGAACTATGGCTACACCTTC
TRBJ2-5	.	TRBD2	TRBV2	CASSGTSGRVQETQYF	TGTGCCAGCAGTGGGACTAGCGGGAGGGTTCAAGAGACCCAGTACTTC
TRBJ1-1	.	TRBD1	TRBV25-1	CASKTGENTEAFF	TGTGCCAGCAAGACAGGGGAGAACACTGAAGCTTTCTTT
TRBJ2-7	.	TRBD1	TRBV10-3	CATSQDREYEQYF	TGTGCCACCTCTCAGGACAGGGAGTACGAGCAGTACTTC
TRBJ1-4	.	.	TRBV30	CAWSEGLSANEKLFF	TGTGCCTGGAGTGAGGGGCTATCGGCTAATGAAAAACTGTTTTTT
TRBJ2-7	.	.	TRBV25-1	CASRAGGDEQYF	TGTGCCAGCAGAGCAGGGGGGGACGAGCAGTACTTC
TRBJ2-5	once	TRBD1	TRBV19	CASSTGTAETQYF	TGTGCCAGTAGTACCGGGACAGCAGAGACCCAGTACTTC
TRBJ1-2	.	.	TRBV7-9	CASSGTANYGYTF	TGTGCCAGCAGCGGGACGGCTAACTATGGCTACACCTTC
TRBJ2-5	once	.	TRBV30	CAWSVWGAQETQYF	TGTGCCTGGAGTGTCTGGGGGGCTCAGGAGACCCAGTACTTC
TRBJ1-1	.	.	TRBV6-1	CASTEAWTEAFF	TGTGCCAGCACCGAGGCTTGGACTGAAGCTTTCTTT
TRBJ1-1	.	.	TRBV7-3	CASSLISGNTEAFF	TGTGCCAGCAGCTTAATCTCTGGGAACACTGAAGCTTTCTTT
TRBJ2-3	once	TRBD2	TRBV5-8	CASSFSGRQDTQYF	TGTGCCAGCAGCTTTAGCGGGAGACAAGATACGCAGTATTTT
TRBJ1-1	.	TRBD1	TRBV6-4	CASSDEGQGFTEAFF	TGTGCCAGCAGTGACGAGGGACAGGGGTTCACTGAAGCTTTCTTT
TRBJ1-5	.	TRBD1	TRBV5-8	CASSLEAGTVQPQHF	TGTGCCAGCAGCTTGGAGGCAGGGACAGTTCAGCCCCAGCATTTT
TRBJ2-5	.	.	TRBV28	CASRTGPQETQYF	TGTGCCAGCAGGACAGGACCCCAAGAGACCCAGTACTTC
TRBJ2-5	.	.	TRBV30	CAWSVAETQYF	TGTGCCTGGAGTGTAGCGGAGACCCAGTACTTC
TRBJ1-1	.	.	TRBV6-1	CASSERPVGTEAFF	TGTGCCAGCAGTGAAAGACCGGTCGGCACTGAAGCTTTCTTT
TRBJ2-7	.	.	TRBV30	CAWSVTPDSSYEQYF	TGTGCCTGGAGTGTAACGCCCGACAGCTCCTACGAGCAGTACTTC
TRBJ1-1	.	.	TRBV19	CASNSMNTEAFF	TGTGCCAGTAATTCTATGAACACTGAAGCTTTCTTT
TRBJ1-4	.	TRBD1	TRBV5-1	CASRWGDRGRSTNEKLFF	TGCGCCAGCCGGTGGGGCGACAGGGGGCGGTCAACTAATGAAAAACTGTTTTTT